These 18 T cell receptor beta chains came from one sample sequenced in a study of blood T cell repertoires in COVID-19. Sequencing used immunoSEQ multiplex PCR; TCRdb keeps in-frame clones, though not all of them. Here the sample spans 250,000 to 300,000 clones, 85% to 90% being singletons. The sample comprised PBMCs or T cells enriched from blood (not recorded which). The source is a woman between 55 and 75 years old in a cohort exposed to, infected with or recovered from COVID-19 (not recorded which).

The CDR3 spells CASSQSIENTEAFF. CDR3 bases: TGCGCCAGCAGCCAATCTATAGAGAACACTGAAGCTTTCTTT. The chain has TRBV4-1 and TRBJ1-1; D not certain. The V gene's germline CDR1 is MGHRA and CDR2 YSYEKL. CDR3 length: 14 residues. V dropped 2 bases and J dropped 1 base, with 8 bases sitting between them.

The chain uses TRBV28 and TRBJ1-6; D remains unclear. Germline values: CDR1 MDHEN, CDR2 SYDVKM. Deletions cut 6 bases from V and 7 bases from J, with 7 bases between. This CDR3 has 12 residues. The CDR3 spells CASSLLNSPLHF. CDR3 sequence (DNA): TGTGCCAGCAGCCTCTTAAATTCACCCCTCCACTTT.

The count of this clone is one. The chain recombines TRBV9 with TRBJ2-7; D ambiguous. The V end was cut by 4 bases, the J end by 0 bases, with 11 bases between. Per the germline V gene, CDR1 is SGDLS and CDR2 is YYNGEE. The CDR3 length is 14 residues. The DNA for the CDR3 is TGTGCCAGCAGCCCTCAGATCAGCTCCTACGAGCAGTACTTC. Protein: CASSPQISSYEQYF. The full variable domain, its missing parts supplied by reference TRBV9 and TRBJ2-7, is DSGVTQTPKHLITATGQRVTLRCSPRSGDLSVYWYQQSLDQGLQFLIQYYNGEERAKGNILERFSAQQFPDLHSELNLSSLELGDSALYFCASSPQISSYEQYFGPGTRLTVT.

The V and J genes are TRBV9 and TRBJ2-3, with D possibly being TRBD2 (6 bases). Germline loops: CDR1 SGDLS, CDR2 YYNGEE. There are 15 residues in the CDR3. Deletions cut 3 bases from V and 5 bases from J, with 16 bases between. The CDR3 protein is CASSGGTTRGDTQYF. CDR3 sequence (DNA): TGTGCCAGCAGCGGAGGGACCACGCGGGGAGATACGCAGTATTTT.

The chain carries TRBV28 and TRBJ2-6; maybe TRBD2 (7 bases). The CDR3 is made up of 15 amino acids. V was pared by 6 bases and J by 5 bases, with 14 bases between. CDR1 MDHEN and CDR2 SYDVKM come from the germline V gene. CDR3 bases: TGTGCCAGCAGGGGAGGGGGTTTATGGGCCAACGTCCTGACTTTC. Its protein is CASRGGGLWANVLTF.

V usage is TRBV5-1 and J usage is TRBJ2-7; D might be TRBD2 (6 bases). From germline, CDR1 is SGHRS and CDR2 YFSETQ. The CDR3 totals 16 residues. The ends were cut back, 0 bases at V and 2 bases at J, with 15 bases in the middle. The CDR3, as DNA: TGCGCCAGCAGCTTGGGATCCGGGACTGACACCTACGAGCAGTACTTC. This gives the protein CASSLGSGTDTYEQYF.

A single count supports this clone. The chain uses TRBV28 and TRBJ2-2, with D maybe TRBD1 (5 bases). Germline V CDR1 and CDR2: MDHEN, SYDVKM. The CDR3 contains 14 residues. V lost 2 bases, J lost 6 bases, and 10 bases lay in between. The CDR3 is CASSLGRVAGELFF. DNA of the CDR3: TGTGCCAGCAGTTTAGGCAGGGTGGCCGGGGAGCTGTTTTTT.

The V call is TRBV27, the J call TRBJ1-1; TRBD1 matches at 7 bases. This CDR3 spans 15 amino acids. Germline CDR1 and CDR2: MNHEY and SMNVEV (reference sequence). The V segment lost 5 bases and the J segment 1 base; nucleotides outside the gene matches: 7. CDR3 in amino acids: CASSPQGEANTEAFF. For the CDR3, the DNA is TGTGCCAGCAGTCCCCAGGGGGAGGCGAACACTGAAGCTTTCTTT.

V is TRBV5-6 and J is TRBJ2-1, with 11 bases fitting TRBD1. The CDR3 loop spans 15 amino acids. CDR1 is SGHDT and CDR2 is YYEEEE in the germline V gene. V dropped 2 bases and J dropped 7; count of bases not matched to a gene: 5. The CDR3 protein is CASSFGQGAGNEQFF. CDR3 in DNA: TGTGCCAGCAGCTTCGGACAGGGGGCAGGGAATGAGCAGTTCTTC.

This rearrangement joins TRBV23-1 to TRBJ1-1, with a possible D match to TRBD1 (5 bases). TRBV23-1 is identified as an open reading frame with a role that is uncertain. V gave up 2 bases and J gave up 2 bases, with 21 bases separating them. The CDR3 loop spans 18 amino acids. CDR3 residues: CASSQKGGEKFRNTEAFF. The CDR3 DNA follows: TGCGCCAGCAGTCAAAAGGGAGGGGAAAAGTTCCGAAACACTGAAGCTTTCTTT.

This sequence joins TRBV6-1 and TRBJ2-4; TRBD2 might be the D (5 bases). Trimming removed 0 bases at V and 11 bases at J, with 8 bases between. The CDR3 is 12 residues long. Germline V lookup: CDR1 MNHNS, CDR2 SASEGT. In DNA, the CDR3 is TGTGCCAGCAGTGAAGCTGCGGGTGTTCAGTACTTC. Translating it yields CASSEAAGVQYF.

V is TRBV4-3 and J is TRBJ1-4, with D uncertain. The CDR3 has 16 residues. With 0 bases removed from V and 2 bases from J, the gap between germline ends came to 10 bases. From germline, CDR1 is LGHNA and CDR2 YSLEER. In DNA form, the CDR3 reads TGCGCCAGCAGCCAAGATGCGGGCTGGACTAATGAAAAACTGTTTTTT. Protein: CASSQDAGWTNEKLFF.

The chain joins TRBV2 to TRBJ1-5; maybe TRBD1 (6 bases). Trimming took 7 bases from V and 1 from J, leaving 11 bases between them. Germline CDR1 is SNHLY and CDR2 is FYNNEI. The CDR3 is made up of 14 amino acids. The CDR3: CASNYGQSNQPQHF. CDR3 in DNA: TGTGCCAGCAACTACGGACAGAGCAATCAGCCCCAGCATTTT.

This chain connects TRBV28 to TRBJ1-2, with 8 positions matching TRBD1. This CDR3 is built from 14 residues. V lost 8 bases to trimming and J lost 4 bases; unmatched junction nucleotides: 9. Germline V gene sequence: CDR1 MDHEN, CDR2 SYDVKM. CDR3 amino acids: CASGAGGSVYGYTF. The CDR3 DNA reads TGTGCCAGCGGAGCAGGGGGCAGCGTCTATGGCTACACCTTC.

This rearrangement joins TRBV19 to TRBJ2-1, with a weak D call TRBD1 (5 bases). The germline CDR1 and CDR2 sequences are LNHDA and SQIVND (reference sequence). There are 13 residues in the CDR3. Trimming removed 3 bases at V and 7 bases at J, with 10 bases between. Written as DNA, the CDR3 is TGTGCCAGTAGTATCCCAGGGATGAATGAGCAGTTCTTC. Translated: CASSIPGMNEQFF.

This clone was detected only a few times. The CDR3 DNA reads TGTGCCAGCAGTGAATCCCTAGATTTCACCGGGGAGCTGTTTTTT. Its protein product is CASSESLDFTGELFF. The genes are TRBV6-1 and TRBJ2-2; D remains unclear. V lost 2 bases and J lost 4, with 11 bases in between. Germline-derived CDR1 and CDR2 are MNHNS and SASEGT. This CDR3 comprises 15 residues.

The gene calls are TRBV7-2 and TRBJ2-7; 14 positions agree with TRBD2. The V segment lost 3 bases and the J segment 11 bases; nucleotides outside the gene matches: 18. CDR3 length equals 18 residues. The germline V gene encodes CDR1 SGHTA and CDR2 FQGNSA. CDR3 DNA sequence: TGTGCCAGCAGCTTCTTAAACAGGGCCGGGACTAGCGGGAGTTTGGAGTACTTC. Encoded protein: CASSFLNRAGTSGSLEYF.

The CDR3 bases are TGTGCCAGAAGCTTCGGTTTGCCGAGGAGCGGGAGTTCAGGAAATACGCAGTATTTT. It encodes CARSFGLPRSGSSGNTQYF. The rearrangement uses TRBV5-3 and TRBJ2-3, with TRBD2 matching 8 bases. TRBV5-3 is reported as an ORF; its role is uncertain. After removal of 2 bases from V and 7 bases from J, the junction contained 21 bases not matched to a gene. This CDR3 is 19 amino acids long.